This T cell receptor beta chain derives from a study of Tregs in tolerant kidney transplant recipients. The CDR3 runs to 15 residues. Germline CDR1 reads PRHDT; CDR2 reads FYEKMQ (reference sequence). The V end lost 7 bases, the J end lost 4 bases, and 19 bases lay between the germline ends. Regarding the study as a whole: Validation in larger populations is needed because few patients were studied. The most relevant donor-specific Treg TCRbeta repertoire apparently came from expansion with activated donor B cells. Biological reproducibility was not directly addressed in this study.

Unstimulated regulatory T cells (CD4+CD25+CD127-), CD4+CD25- non-regulatory cells, CD4 and CD8 cells were FACS-sorted from thawed PBMCs. As concerns this clone: No antigen is known for it.

The data were produced by immunoSEQ multiplex PCR, yet TCRdb's version contains in-frame clones alone and is incomplete. The profile shows 90,000 or so clones, roughly nine tenths of them singletons. The J gene is TRBJ2-5, the V gene TRBV13, with D possibly matching TRBD2 (6 bases). The source is a human donor in good health. The sample comprised CD8+ T cells from blood. As DNA, the CDR3 is TGTGCCAGCACCCTCTACGGGACTTTCTTAGAGACCCAGTACTTC. Amino acids: CASTLYGTFLETQYF.